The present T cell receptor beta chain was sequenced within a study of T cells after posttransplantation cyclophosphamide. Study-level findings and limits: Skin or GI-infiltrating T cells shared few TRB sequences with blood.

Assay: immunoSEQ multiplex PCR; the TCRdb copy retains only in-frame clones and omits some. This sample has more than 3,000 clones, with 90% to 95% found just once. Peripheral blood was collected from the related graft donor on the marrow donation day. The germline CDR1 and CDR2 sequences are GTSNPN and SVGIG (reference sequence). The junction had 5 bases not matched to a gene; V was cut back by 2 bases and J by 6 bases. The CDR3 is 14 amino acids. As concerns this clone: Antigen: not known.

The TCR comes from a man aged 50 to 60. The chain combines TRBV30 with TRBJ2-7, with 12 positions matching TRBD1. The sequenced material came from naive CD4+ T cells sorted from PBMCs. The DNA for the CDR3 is TGTGCCTGGAGTTGGGGGACAGGGGGCTCCGAGCAGTACTTC. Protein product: CAWSWGTGGSEQYF.